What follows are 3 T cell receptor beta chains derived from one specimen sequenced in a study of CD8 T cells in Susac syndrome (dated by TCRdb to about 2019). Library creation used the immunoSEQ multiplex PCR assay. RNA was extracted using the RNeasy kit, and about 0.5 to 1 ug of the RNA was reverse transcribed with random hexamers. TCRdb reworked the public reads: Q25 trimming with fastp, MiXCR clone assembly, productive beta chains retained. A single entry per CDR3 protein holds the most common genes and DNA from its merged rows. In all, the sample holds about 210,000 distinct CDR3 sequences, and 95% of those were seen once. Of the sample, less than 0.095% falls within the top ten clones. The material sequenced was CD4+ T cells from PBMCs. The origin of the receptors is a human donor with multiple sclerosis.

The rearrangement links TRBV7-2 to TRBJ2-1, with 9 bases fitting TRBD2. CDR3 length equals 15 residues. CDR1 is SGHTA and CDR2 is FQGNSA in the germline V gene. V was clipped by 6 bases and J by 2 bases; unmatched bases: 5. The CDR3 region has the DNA TGTGCCAGCAGTTCCGGGACTAGCACCTACAATGAGCAGTTCTTC. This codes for CASSSGTSTYNEQFF.

The chain's CDR3 is CASRKVASDYNEQFF. DNA of the CDR3: TGCGCCAGCAGAAAGGTTGCTAGCGACTACAATGAGCAGTTCTTC. This chain uses TRBV5-1 with TRBJ2-1, with D perhaps TRBD2 (6 bases). The germline V gene encodes CDR1 SGHRS and CDR2 YFSETQ. V lost 5 bases and J lost 3, with 15 bases in between. The CDR3 contains 15 residues.

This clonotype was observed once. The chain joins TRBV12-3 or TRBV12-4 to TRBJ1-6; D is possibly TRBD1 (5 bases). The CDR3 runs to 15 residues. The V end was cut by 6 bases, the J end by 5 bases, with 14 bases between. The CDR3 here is CASSPTGANNSPLHF. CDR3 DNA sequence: TGTGCCAGCAGCCCAACCGGGGCGAATAATTCACCCCTCCACTTT.